The 5 T cell receptor beta chains listed next were all sequenced from one sample in a study of blood T cell repertoires in COVID-19. The table came from immunoSEQ multiplex PCR; TCRdb's copy has only in-frame clones and leaves some out. The sample contains some 270,000 clones, nearly 90% of which appear only once. The specimen was peripheral blood. The receptors were sampled from a woman aged 55-75 years with COVID-19, enrolled during active disease.

With respect to this clone: One junction end does not reproduce the germline sequence, and a read error may be involved. This chain joins TRBV4-1 and TRBJ1-1, with D unclear. CDR3 length equals 13 residues. In germline, CDR1 is MGHRA, CDR2 YSYEKL. The CDR3 DNA is TGCGCCAGCAGCCAAGGAGGGTTTGGTTTCTTGCTGTTT. Translating it yields CASSQGGFGFLLF.

The chain combines TRBV7-2 with TRBJ1-4; the D is unclear. The CDR3 contains 16 residues. Per the germline V gene, CDR1 is SGHTA and CDR2 is FQGNSA. V lost 0 bases and J lost 10, with 18 bases in between. This CDR3 reads CASSLAAGTLMGKLFF. The CDR3 DNA follows: TGTGCCAGCAGCTTAGCTGCAGGAACCCTCATGGGAAAACTGTTTTTT.

The chain is built from TRBV4-3 and TRBJ1-4; D might be TRBD1 (5 bases). Germline CDR1 LGHNA, CDR2 YSLEER. Trimming took off 1 base at V and 5 bases at J, with 14 bases between the two ends. This CDR3 has 16 amino acids. CDR3: CASSQVFRGRNEKLFF. The CDR3 bases are TGCGCCAGCAGCCAAGTCTTTCGGGGGAGAAATGAAAAACTGTTTTTT.

The J gene is TRBJ1-4, the V gene TRBV7-9, with 9 bases matching TRBD1. The germline CDR1 and CDR2 sequences are SEHNR and FQNEAQ (reference sequence). V was pared by 3 bases and J by 5 bases, with 4 bases of the junction left unmatched. The CDR3 covers 15 residues. The CDR3, as DNA: TGTGCCAGCAGCTTTTACAGGGGGCGCAATGAAAAACTGTTTTTT. This encodes CASSFYRGRNEKLFF.

The chain combines TRBV19 with TRBJ2-3, with D unresolved. CDR1 LNHDA and CDR2 SQIVND come from the germline V gene (reference sequence). The V end was cut by 3 bases, the J end by 1 base, with 8 bases between. This CDR3 has 14 amino acids. The CDR3 nucleotides read TGTGCCAGTAGTATGATGAGCGGCACAGATACGCAGTATTTT. Translated, it gives CASSMMSGTDTQYF.